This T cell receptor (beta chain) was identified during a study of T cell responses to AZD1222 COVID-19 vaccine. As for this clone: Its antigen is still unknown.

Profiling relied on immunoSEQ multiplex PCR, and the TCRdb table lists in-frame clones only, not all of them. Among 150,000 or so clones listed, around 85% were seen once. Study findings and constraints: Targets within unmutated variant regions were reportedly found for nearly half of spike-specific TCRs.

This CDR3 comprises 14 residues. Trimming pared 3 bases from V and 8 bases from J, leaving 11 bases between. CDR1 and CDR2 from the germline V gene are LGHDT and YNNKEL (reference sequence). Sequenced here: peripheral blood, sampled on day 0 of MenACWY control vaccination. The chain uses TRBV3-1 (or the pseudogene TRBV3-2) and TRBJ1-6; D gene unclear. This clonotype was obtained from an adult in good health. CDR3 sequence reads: CASSHRAADSPLHF. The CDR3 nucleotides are TGTGCCAGCAGCCATAGGGCCGCGGATTCACCCCTCCACTTT.